What follows are 7 T cell receptor beta chains derived from one specimen sequenced in a study of beta chain features in type 1 diabetes. Findings of the study overall: When Type 1 diabetes patients were examined, their TCRB CDR3s proved moderately but significantly shorter in all four CD4+ subsets.

The antigens of these receptors remain unknown. Expressed TCRB transcripts were sequenced because the entire RNA isolate underwent reverse transcription. TCRdb's table, derived via immunoSEQ multiplex PCR, lists solely in-frame clones and lacks some. In the table there are roughly 100,000 clones, about 26% of which are singletons. What was sequenced was central memory CD4+ T cells from blood. These receptors all stem from a woman under 30 with type 1 diabetes.

This clone was seen once. CDR3 sequence reads: CATSRAQGYGQFF. The CDR3 bases are TGTGCCACCAGCAGAGCCCAGGGTTATGGGCAGTTCTTC. The rearrangement links TRBV15 to TRBJ2-1; TRBD1 might be the D (5 bases). Per germline, CDR1 LNHNV and CDR2 YYDKDF (reference sequence). Between the trimmed V and J ends, which lost 1 base and 12 bases, there was a span of 13 bases. The CDR3 consists of 13 residues.

This clone was found a few times. The chain is built from TRBV7-9 and TRBJ2-5, with 7 bases matching TRBD1. This CDR3 region has 13 residues. Germline-derived CDR1 and CDR2 are SEHNR and FQNEAQ (reference sequence). V lost 11 bases and J lost 4; bases outside the gene matches: 10. This CDR3 reads CAGRRGTGETQYF. The CDR3 DNA reads TGTGCCGGGCGCAGGGGGACGGGAGAGACCCAGTACTTC.

As regards this clone: At one boundary the junction diverges from the germline segment, which might be a read error. This rearrangement joins TRBV18 to TRBJ1-5, with a weak D call TRBD1 (5 bases). Germline V gene data show CDR1 as KGHSH and CDR2 as LQKENI. The CDR3 is 13 residues long. This CDR3 reads CASSPTRDSTRNF. The CDR3 DNA sequence: TGTGCCAGCTCACCCACTAGGGACTCTACCCGTAATTTT.

The V gene is TRBV7-2, the J gene TRBJ2-4; maybe TRBD1 (5 bases). Trimming removed 5 bases from V and 0 bases from J, with 11 bases in between. Germline lookup yields CDR1 SGHTA and CDR2 FQGNSA. The CDR3 runs 15 residues. CDR3 nucleotides: TGTGCCAGCAGCCGTGCTACAGGAGCCAAAAACATTCAGTACTTC. It encodes CASSRATGAKNIQYF.

The J gene is TRBJ2-1, the V gene TRBV28; weak D call: TRBD1 (5 bases). The CDR3 totals 11 residues. CDR1 and CDR2 (germline): MDHEN, SYDVKM. V was clipped by 10 bases and J by 9 bases, with 13 bases between them. CDR3 nucleotide sequence: TGTGCCACCGACAGACTGGGTGAGCAGTTCTTC. Translated: CATDRLGEQFF.

With regard to this clone: At one boundary the junction diverges from the germline segment, which might be a read error. The chain has TRBV6-6 and TRBJ1-1; D might be TRBD1 (6 bases). The CDR3 contains 12 residues. Germline V gene sequence: CDR1 MNHNY, CDR2 SVGAGI (reference sequence). CDR3 amino acids: CASSSTWTEPSF. The DNA for the CDR3 is TGTGCCAGCAGTTCAACCTGGACAGAACCGAGCTTT.

This clone was found a few times. The chain combines TRBV5-4 with TRBJ2-1, with 8 nucleotides matching TRBD2. The V and J ends lost 4 bases and 5 bases, in that order; junction bases with no gene match: 11. Germline V CDR1 and CDR2: SGHNT, YYREEE (reference sequence). This CDR3 spans 16 amino acids. The CDR3 DNA follows: TGTGCCAGCAGCCCGACGAGACGGGAGGGACACAATGAGCAGTTCTTC. It is translated as CASSPTRREGHNEQFF.